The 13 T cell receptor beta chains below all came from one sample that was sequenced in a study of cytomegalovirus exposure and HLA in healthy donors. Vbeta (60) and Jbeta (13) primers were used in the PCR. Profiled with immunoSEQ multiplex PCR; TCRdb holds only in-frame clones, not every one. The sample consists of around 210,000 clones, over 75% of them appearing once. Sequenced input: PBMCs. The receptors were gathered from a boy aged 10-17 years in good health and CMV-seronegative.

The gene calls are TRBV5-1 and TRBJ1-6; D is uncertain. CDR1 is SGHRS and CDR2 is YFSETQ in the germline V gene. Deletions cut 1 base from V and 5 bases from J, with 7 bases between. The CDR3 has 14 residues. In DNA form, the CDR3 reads TGCGCCAGCAGCTTGACCGGGAATAATTCACCCCTCCACTTT. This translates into CASSLTGNNSPLHF.

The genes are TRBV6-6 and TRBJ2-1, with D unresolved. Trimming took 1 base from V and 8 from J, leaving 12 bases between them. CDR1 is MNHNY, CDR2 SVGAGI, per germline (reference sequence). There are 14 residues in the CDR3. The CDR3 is CASSYFSAADEQFF. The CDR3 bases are TGTGCCAGCAGTTACTTCAGTGCTGCCGATGAGCAGTTCTTC.

The CDR3: CASSSGDREVDLAGELFF. DNA for the CDR3: TGTGCCAGCAGCTCTGGGGACAGGGAAGTAGATTTAGCCGGGGAGCTGTTTTTT. J is TRBJ2-2 and V is TRBV5-6; 9 bases agree with TRBD1. J was trimmed by 6 bases and V by 3 bases; bases with no gene match: 15. The germline V gene encodes CDR1 SGHDT and CDR2 YYEEEE. The CDR3 sequence is 18 residues long.

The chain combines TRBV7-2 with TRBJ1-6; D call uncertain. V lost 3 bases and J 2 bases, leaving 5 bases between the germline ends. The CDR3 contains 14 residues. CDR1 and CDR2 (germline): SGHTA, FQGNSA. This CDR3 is CASSFRAYNSPLHF. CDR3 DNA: TGTGCCAGCAGCTTCCGGGCCTATAATTCACCCCTCCACTTT.

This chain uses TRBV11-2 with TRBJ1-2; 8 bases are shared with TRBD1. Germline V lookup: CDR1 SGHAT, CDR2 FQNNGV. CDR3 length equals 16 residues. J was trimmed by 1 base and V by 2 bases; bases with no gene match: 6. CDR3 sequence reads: CASSLPQGALNYGYTF. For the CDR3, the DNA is TGTGCCAGCAGCTTACCTCAGGGGGCACTTAACTATGGCTACACCTTC.

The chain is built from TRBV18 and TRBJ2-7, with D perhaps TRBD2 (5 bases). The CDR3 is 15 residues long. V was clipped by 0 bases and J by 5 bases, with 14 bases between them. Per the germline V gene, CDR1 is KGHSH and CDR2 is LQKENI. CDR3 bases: TGTGCCAGCTCACCACCTCTGGAGGAAGTCCACGAGCAGTACTTC. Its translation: CASSPPLEEVHEQYF.

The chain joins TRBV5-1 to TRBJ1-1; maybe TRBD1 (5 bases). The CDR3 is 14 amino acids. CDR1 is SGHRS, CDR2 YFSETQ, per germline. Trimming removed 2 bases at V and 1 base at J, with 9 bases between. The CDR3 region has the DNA TGCGCCAGCAGCTTACAGGCCGCGAACACTGAAGCTTTCTTT. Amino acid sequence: CASSLQAANTEAFF.

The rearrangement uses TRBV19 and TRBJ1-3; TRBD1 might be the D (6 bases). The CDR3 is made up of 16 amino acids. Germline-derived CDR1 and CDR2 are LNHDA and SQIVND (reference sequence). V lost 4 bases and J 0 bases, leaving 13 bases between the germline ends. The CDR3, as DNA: TGTGCCAGTAGTAGGACAGTCCCGATCTCTGGAAACACCATATATTTT. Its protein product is CASSRTVPISGNTIYF.

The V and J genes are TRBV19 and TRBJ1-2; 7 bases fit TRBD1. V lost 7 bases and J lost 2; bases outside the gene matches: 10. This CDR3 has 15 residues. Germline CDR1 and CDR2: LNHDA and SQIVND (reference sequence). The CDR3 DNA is TGTGCCAGTACCGCGCCCCCGACAGGGAACTATGGCTACACCTTC. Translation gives CASTAPPTGNYGYTF.

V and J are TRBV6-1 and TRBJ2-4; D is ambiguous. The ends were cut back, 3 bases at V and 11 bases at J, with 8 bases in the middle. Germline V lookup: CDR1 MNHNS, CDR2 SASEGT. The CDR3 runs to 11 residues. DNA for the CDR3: TGTGCCAGCAGTGAGACTCGTGTTCAGTACTTC. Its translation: CASSETRVQYF.

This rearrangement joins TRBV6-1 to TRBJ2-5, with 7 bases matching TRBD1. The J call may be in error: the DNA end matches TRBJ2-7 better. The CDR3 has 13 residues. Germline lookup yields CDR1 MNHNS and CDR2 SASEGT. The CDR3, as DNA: TGTGCCAGCAGTTGGGACAGCTCCTACGAGCAGTACTTC. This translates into CASSWDSSYEQYF.

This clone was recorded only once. The CDR3 nucleotides are TGTGCCAGCAGTGTAAGGGGAGGGAGAGTCGAGACCCAGTACTTC. Protein sequence: CASSVRGGRVETQYF. This chain links TRBV6-1 with TRBJ2-5; 7 bases are a match to TRBD2. The V gene end was trimmed by 4 bases and the J gene end by 5 bases; junction bases not matched to a gene: 10. The CDR3 totals 15 residues. CDR1 and CDR2 from the germline V gene are MNHNS and SASEGT.

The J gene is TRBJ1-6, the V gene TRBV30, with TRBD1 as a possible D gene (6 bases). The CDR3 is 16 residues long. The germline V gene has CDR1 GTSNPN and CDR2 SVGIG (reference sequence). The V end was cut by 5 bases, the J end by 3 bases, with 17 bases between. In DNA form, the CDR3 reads TGTGCCTGGCTGACAGGAATTCCGCTCTATAATTCACCCCTCCACTTT. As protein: CAWLTGIPLYNSPLHF.